Presented here are 30 T cell receptor beta chains from one specimen sequenced in a study of cytomegalovirus exposure and HLA in healthy donors. PCR involved 60 Vbeta and 13 Jbeta primers. Only in-frame clones appear in the TCRdb table, and some are missing; sequencing was by immunoSEQ multiplex PCR. This table has roughly 130,000 clones, more than 60% appearing once. Sequences were obtained from PBMCs. These receptor sequences come from a woman aged 40 to 49 in good health and CMV-seropositive.

This clone was counted between two and nine times. The V and J genes are TRBV6-1 and TRBJ2-3, with D unclear. The CDR3 is made up of 14 amino acids. Germline assignment: CDR1 MNHNS and CDR2 SASEGT. Trimming left V 4 bases short and J 2 bases short, with 10 bases between. CDR3 loop: CASSVQANTDTQYF. The CDR3 DNA reads as TGTGCCAGCAGTGTCCAGGCTAACACAGATACGCAGTATTTT.

The chain carries TRBV7-2 and TRBJ1-2; D not resolved. V gave up 1 base and J gave up 8 bases, with 17 bases separating them. Germline CDR1 and CDR2: SGHTA and FQGNSA. This CDR3 has 15 residues. The CDR3 reads CASSLEPGPTRGYTF. CDR3 DNA: TGTGCCAGCAGCTTAGAGCCTGGCCCCACGCGGGGCTACACCTTC.

This chain joins TRBV11-3 and TRBJ2-7; D might be TRBD1 (6 bases). Trimming removed 0 bases from V and 5 bases from J, with 11 bases in between. Germline CDR1 reads SGHNT; CDR2 reads YENEEA. CDR3 length equals 14 residues. The CDR3: CASSLEGRGDEQYF. In nucleotides, the CDR3 is TGTGCCAGCAGCTTAGAGGGCAGGGGAGACGAGCAGTACTTC.

This chain uses TRBV4-1 with TRBJ2-2, with 8 bases matching TRBD1. V was pared by 2 bases and J by 4 bases, with 12 bases of the junction left unmatched. The CDR3 totals 18 residues. Per germline, CDR1 MGHRA and CDR2 YSYEKL. The CDR3 protein is CASSQPRTGPGFTGELFF. The CDR3 DNA is TGCGCCAGCAGCCAACCACGGACAGGGCCCGGTTTCACCGGGGAGCTGTTTTTT.

V usage is TRBV7-2 and J usage is TRBJ2-2; D not certain. The CDR3 covers 11 residues. Germline V gives CDR1 SGHTA, CDR2 FQGNSA. Deletions cut 4 bases from V and 7 bases from J, with 4 bases between. The CDR3 reads CASSSVGELFF. Written as DNA, the CDR3 is TGTGCCAGCAGCTCAGTCGGGGAGCTGTTTTTT.

The chain links TRBV6-5 to TRBJ1-1; D not resolved. Deletions cut 7 bases from V and 1 base from J, with 16 bases between. The length of the CDR3 is 15 residues. Germline V gene sequence: CDR1 MNHEY, CDR2 SVGAGI. CDR3 sequence: CASTSRRERNTEAFF. The DNA for the CDR3 is TGTGCCAGCACTAGCCGGAGGGAAAGGAACACTGAAGCTTTCTTT.

This clone has a handful of counts. V and J are TRBV6-1 and TRBJ1-1; D not resolved. Looked up from germline, CDR1 is MNHNS and CDR2 is SASEGT. With 5 bases removed from V and 1 base from J, the gap between germline ends came to 11 bases. This CDR3 spans 14 amino acids. CDR3 region: CASSYLISNTEAFF. The CDR3 DNA is TGTGCCAGCAGTTATTTAATCTCGAACACTGAAGCTTTCTTT.

This clone has a count of ten or more. This chain connects TRBV7-2 to TRBJ1-2, with D hard to call. In germline, CDR1 is SGHTA, CDR2 FQGNSA. The CDR3 runs 15 residues. V was shortened by 0 bases and J by 4 bases, with 12 bases between the two germline ends. CDR3 amino acids: CASSLARPSSYGYTF. As DNA, the CDR3 is TGTGCCAGCAGCTTAGCGCGTCCCTCAAGCTATGGCTACACCTTC.

The chain recombines TRBV30 with TRBJ2-2; D may be TRBD1 (7 bases). Trimming left V 2 bases short and J 0 bases short, with 19 bases between. CDR1 and CDR2 from the germline V gene are GTSNPN and SVGIG (reference sequence). The CDR3 is made up of 18 amino acids. The CDR3 is CAWSNPYQGGANTGELFF. The CDR3 DNA reads TGTGCCTGGAGTAACCCGTATCAGGGGGGCGCGAACACCGGGGAGCTGTTTTTT.

The chain recombines TRBV5-1 with TRBJ1-3; 7 bases fit TRBD1. With V trimmed by 1 base and J by 0 bases, 1 base remained unmatched. This CDR3 region has 15 residues. Germline V lookup: CDR1 SGHRS, CDR2 YFSETQ. The CDR3 DNA sequence: TGCGCCAGCAGCTTGCAGGGGGTCTCTGGAAACACCATATATTTT. Its translation: CASSLQGVSGNTIYF. Complete variable domain (other parts from reference TRBV5-1 and TRBJ1-3): KAGVTQTPRYLIKTRGQQVTLSCSPISGHRSVSWYQQTPGQGLQFLFEYFSETQRNKGNFPGRFSGRQFSNSRSEMNVSTLELGDSALYLCASSLQGVSGNTIYFGEGSWLTVV.

The chain joins TRBV7-2 to TRBJ1-1; no clear D. The CDR3 totals 16 residues. The germline CDR1 and CDR2 sequences are SGHTA and FQGNSA. V dropped 5 bases and J dropped 10 bases, with 26 bases sitting between them. CDR3 amino acids: CASSLGRSFSQLGAFF. CDR3 bases: TGTGCCAGCAGCCTAGGACGGAGTTTTAGCCAACTGGGAGCTTTCTTT.

This chain joins TRBV18 and TRBJ2-5; tentative D call: TRBD1 (5 bases). Trimming removed 0 bases at V and 11 bases at J, with 19 bases between. This CDR3 has 15 residues. Germline V gives CDR1 KGHSH, CDR2 LQKENI. CDR3 loop: CASSPPAGSSTEQYF. CDR3 nucleotides: TGTGCCAGCTCACCACCGGCAGGGTCGTCTACTGAGCAGTACTTC.

This chain uses TRBV18 with TRBJ2-1; perhaps TRBD2 as D (6 bases). The V and J ends lost 6 bases and 5 bases respectively, with 17 bases between them. Per germline, CDR1 KGHSH and CDR2 LQKENI. There are 15 residues in the CDR3. Written as DNA, the CDR3 is TGTGCCAGCTCCGCCCAACGGGAGCAGGACAATGAGCAGTTCTTC. Translation gives CASSAQREQDNEQFF.

The rearrangement joins TRBV7-2 to TRBJ2-7; 11 nucleotides line up with TRBD2. The CDR3 contains 16 residues. The J segment lost 0 bases and the V segment lost 5 bases, leaving 6 bases of the junction unmatched. CDR1 and CDR2 from the germline V gene are SGHTA and FQGNSA. The CDR3 coding sequence is TGTGCCAGCAGCCCTGTAGCGGGGGGGAGCTCCTACGAGCAGTACTTC. Its translation: CASSPVAGGSSYEQYF.

A word on this clone: The junction departs from germline at one end; a sequencing error may be responsible. The rearrangement links TRBV7-9 to TRBJ2-7; 10 bases line up with TRBD1. Germline CDR1 is SEHNR and CDR2 is FQNEAQ (reference sequence). The CDR3 runs to 12 residues. The CDR3 reads CSSSLGQGVEYF. Written as DNA, the CDR3 is TGTTCCAGCAGCTTAGGACAGGGGGTGGAGTACTTC.

V is TRBV2 and J is TRBJ1-3; tentatively, D is TRBD1 (6 bases). Germline V gene data show CDR1 as SNHLY and CDR2 as FYNNEI. The V gene lost 2 bases and the J gene lost 0 bases, with 14 bases spanning the gap. This CDR3 comprises 17 residues. This CDR3 reads CASSEQGSNFSGNTIYF. The CDR3 DNA sequence: TGTGCCAGCAGTGAACAGGGGTCTAATTTCTCTGGAAACACCATATATTTT.

The chain couples TRBV29-1 to TRBJ2-4, with D possibly being TRBD1 (6 bases). Trimming took off 5 bases at V and 0 bases at J, with 17 bases between the two ends. The CDR3 is 16 residues long. Germline values: CDR1 SQVTM, CDR2 ANQGSEA. CDR3 coding DNA: TGCAGCGTTAGGGTCCAGGGGATTCCAGCCAAAAACATTCAGTACTTC. It translates to CSVRVQGIPAKNIQYF. Filled out from reference TRBV29-1 and TRBJ2-4, the complete variable domain reads SAVISQKPSRDICQRGTSLTIQCQVDSQVTMMFWYRQQPGQSLTLIATANQGSEATYESGFVIDKFPISRPNLTFSTLTVSNMSPEDSSIYLCSVRVQGIPAKNIQYFGAGTRLSVL.

This rearrangement joins TRBV15 to TRBJ2-7; the match to TRBD1 covers 11 bases. J gave up 2 bases and V 3 bases, and 3 bases lay outside the gene matches. CDR1 and CDR2 (germline): LNHNV, YYDKDF (reference sequence). This CDR3 has 15 amino acids. CDR3 amino acids: CATSSRDRGTYEQYF. The CDR3 DNA reads as TGTGCCACCAGCAGCCGGGACAGGGGGACCTACGAGCAGTACTTC. Full variable domain (rest looked up from reference TRBV15 and TRBJ2-7): DAMVIQNPRYQVTQFGKPVTLSCSQTLNHNVMYWYQQKSSQAPKLLFHYYDKDFNNEADTPDNFQSRRPNTSFCFLDIRSPGLGDTAMYLCATSSRDRGTYEQYFGPGTRLTVT.

The V and J genes are TRBV4-3 and TRBJ2-2, with D hard to call. Germline loops: CDR1 LGHNA, CDR2 YSLEER. The V and J ends lost 0 bases and 7 bases respectively, with 6 bases between them. This CDR3 region has 13 residues. The CDR3 loop is CASSQDHGGELFF. The CDR3 region has the DNA TGCGCCAGCAGCCAAGATCACGGCGGGGAGCTGTTTTTT.

The V gene is TRBV7-9, the J gene TRBJ2-1, with D hard to call. Germline-derived CDR1 and CDR2 are SEHNR and FQNEAQ (reference sequence). The CDR3 is 11 residues long. V lost 7 bases, J lost 6 bases, and 7 bases lay in between. This CDR3 reads CASTSPNEQFF. CDR3 nucleotides: TGTGCCAGCACCTCCCCCAATGAGCAGTTCTTC.

The sample holds a few counts of this clone. This chain joins TRBV4-3 and TRBJ2-2; D uncertain. This CDR3 has 17 residues. The V and J ends lost 0 bases and 4 bases respectively, with 15 bases between them. Germline V gene sequence: CDR1 LGHNA, CDR2 YSLEER. CDR3: CASSQDRVTPSTGELFF. The CDR3 DNA follows: TGCGCCAGCAGCCAAGATAGAGTAACTCCAAGCACCGGGGAGCTGTTTTTT.

V is TRBV10-3 and J is TRBJ1-6; D may be TRBD1 (5 bases). Germline V CDR1 and CDR2: ENHRY, SYGVKD. This CDR3 is 16 amino acids long. V lost 4 bases to trimming and J lost 7 bases, with 17 bases between them. Here the CDR3 DNA reads TGTGCCATCAGTGGATCAGAAACAGGAGTCAATTCACCCCTCCACTTT. Its translation: CAISGSETGVNSPLHF.

This chain links TRBV19 with TRBJ2-7, with TRBD1 matching over 7 bases. V lost 8 bases and J lost 2; bases outside the gene matches: 9. This CDR3 is 14 amino acids long. Germline-derived CDR1 and CDR2 are LNHDA and SQIVND (reference sequence). CDR3 coding DNA: TGTGCCAGTCGGGACGACAGGGCAACCTACGAGCAGTACTTC. Protein product: CASRDDRATYEQYF.

The chain has TRBV5-6 and TRBJ2-5; 8 bases fit TRBD2. The germline V gene encodes CDR1 SGHDT and CDR2 YYEEEE. J lost 1 base, V lost 0 bases, and 8 bases had no gene match. CDR3 size: 17 residues. CDR3 protein: CASSLAEIAGSQETQYF. In nucleotides, the CDR3 is TGTGCCAGCAGCTTGGCGGAGATAGCGGGAAGCCAAGAGACCCAGTACTTC.

V is TRBV7-9 and J is TRBJ2-1; 12 nucleotides agree with TRBD2. CDR3 length: 14 residues. CDR1 is SEHNR and CDR2 is FQNEAQ in the germline V gene (reference sequence). Unmatched junction bases numbered 3, after V lost 5 bases and J lost 7 bases. The CDR3: CASSLGTSGNEQFF. The CDR3 region has the DNA TGTGCCAGCAGCCTCGGGACTAGCGGGAATGAGCAGTTCTTC.

This chain uses TRBV7-2 with TRBJ2-7; tentative D call: TRBD1 (5 bases). There are 14 residues in the CDR3. CDR1 is SGHTA and CDR2 is FQGNSA in the germline V gene. Trimming stripped 1 base from V and 2 bases from J, with 9 bases between. CDR3 amino acids: CASSLGTPTYEQYF. The CDR3 DNA reads as TGTGCCAGCAGCTTAGGGACACCGACCTACGAGCAGTACTTC.

This chain uses TRBV7-2 with TRBJ2-1; a possible D gene is TRBD2 (5 bases). The CDR3 extends over 15 amino acids. From germline, CDR1 is SGHTA and CDR2 FQGNSA. The V end lost 0 bases, the J end lost 9 bases, and 15 bases lay between the germline ends. In DNA, the CDR3 is TGTGCCAGCAGCTTAGCGGGAGTGAGTACTGCTGAGCAGTTCTTC. It codes for CASSLAGVSTAEQFF.

This clone was picked up one time. The chain links TRBV7-9 to TRBJ2-5; maybe TRBD1 (6 bases). The J call may be incorrect, as the DNA end agrees better with TRBJ2-7. CDR3 size: 13 residues. CDR1 and CDR2 from the germline V gene are SEHNR and FQNEAQ (reference sequence). CDR3 amino acids: CASSPGELYEQYF. CDR3 nucleotides: TGTGCCAGCAGCCCAGGGGAACTGTACGAGCAGTACTTC.

The chain has TRBV11-2 and TRBJ2-2, with a weak D call TRBD1 (6 bases). Per the germline V gene, CDR1 is SGHAT and CDR2 is FQNNGV. The CDR3 sequence is 15 residues long. V was trimmed by 3 bases and J by 3 bases, leaving 11 bases between them. The CDR3 coding sequence is TGTGCCAGCAGCTTCGGGGACATCGACACCGGGGAGCTGTTTTTT. Translating it yields CASSFGDIDTGELFF.

V is TRBV5-1 and J is TRBJ1-3; D is perhaps TRBD1 (5 bases). The V gene lost 1 base and the J gene lost 9 bases, with 8 bases spanning the gap. CDR1 and CDR2 (germline): SGHRS, YFSETQ. The CDR3 has 12 residues. CDR3 nucleotide sequence: TGCGCCAGCAGCTTGCTCGGGGGCACCATATATTTT. Translating gives CASSLLGGTIYF.